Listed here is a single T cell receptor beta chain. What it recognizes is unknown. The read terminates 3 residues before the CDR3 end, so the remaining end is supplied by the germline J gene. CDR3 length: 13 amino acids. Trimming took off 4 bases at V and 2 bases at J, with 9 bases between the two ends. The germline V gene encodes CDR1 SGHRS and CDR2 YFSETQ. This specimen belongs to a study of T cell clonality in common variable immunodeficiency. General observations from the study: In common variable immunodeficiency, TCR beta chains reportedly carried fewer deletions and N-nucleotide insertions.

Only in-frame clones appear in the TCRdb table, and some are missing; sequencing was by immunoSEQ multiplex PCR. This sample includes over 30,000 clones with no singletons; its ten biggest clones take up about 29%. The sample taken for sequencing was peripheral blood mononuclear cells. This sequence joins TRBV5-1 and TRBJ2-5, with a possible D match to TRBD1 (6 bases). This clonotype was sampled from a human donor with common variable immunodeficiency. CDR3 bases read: TGCGCCAGCAGCCCCGGGACACAAGAGACC. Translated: CASSPGTQET. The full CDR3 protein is CASSPGTQETQYF.